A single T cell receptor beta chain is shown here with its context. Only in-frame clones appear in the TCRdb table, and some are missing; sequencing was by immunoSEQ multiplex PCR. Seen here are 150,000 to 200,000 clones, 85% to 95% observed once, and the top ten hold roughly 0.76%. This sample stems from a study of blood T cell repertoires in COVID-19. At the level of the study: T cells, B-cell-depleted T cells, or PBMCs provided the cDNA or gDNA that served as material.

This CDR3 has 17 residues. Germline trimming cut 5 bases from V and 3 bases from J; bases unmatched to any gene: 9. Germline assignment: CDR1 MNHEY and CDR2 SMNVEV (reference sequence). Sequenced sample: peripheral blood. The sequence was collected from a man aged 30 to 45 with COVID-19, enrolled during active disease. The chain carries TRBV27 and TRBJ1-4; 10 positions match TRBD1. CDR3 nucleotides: TGTGCCAGCAGTCCCCGGGACAGGGGATTGGCTAATGAAAAACTGTTTTTT. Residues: CASSPRDRGLANEKLFF.